What follows are 11 T cell receptor beta chains derived from one specimen sequenced in a study of CD8 T cells in ankylosing spondylitis. TCRdb used MiXCR to reprocess the 5' RACE reads, holding one entry per CDR3 protein. The data show under 300,000 distinct CDR3 sequences, with roughly a tenth seen just once and 5.5% to 8% held by the top ten. What was sequenced was blood, either unsorted or a sorted T cell fraction (not recorded which). The receptors derive from a male donor with ankylosing spondylitis or in good health (not recorded which).

The chain joins TRBV3-1 to TRBJ2-7; D remains unclear. Looked up from germline, CDR1 is LGHDT and CDR2 is YNNKEL (reference sequence). V was shortened by 2 bases and J by 3 bases, with 5 bases between the two germline ends. CDR3 size: 12 residues. CDR3 residues: CASSQNRYEQYF. The CDR3 region has the DNA TGTGCCAGCAGCCAAAATCGCTACGAGCAGTACTTC.

The chain joins TRBV11-3 to TRBJ2-3; tentatively, D is TRBD1 or TRBD2 (5 bases each). This CDR3 comprises 15 residues. V was pared by 8 bases and J by 4 bases, with 19 bases between. Looked up from germline, CDR1 is SGHNT and CDR2 is YENEEA. CDR3: CASSSGLIGPDTQYF. For the CDR3, the DNA is TGTGCCAGCTCATCGGGGCTTATAGGTCCAGATACGCAGTATTTT.

This clonotype was found many times. The chain uses TRBV20-1 and TRBJ2-5; no definite D call. Germline loops: CDR1 DFQATT, CDR2 SNEGSKA (reference sequence). There are 12 residues in the CDR3. V lost 5 bases, J lost 6 bases, and 13 bases lay in between. The CDR3 region is CSAQRLSQTQYF. DNA for the CDR3: TGCAGTGCTCAGAGACTCAGCCAGACCCAGTACTTC.

Details on this clonotype: This may be a read error: a much more frequent sequence differs by one nucleotide. The chain uses TRBV5-5 and TRBJ2-1, with 8 bases fitting TRBD1. From germline, CDR1 is SGHKS and CDR2 YYEKEE (reference sequence). The CDR3 covers 15 residues. CDR3 nucleotide sequence: TGTGCCAGCAGCTGGGACAGGAGCTCCTACAATGTGCAGTTCTTC. The encoded protein is CASSWDRSSYNVQFF.

This clonotype was counted a few times. J is TRBJ1-2 and V is TRBV9; D call uncertain. Trimming pared 3 bases from V and 3 bases from J, leaving 15 bases between. Germline CDR1 SGDLS, CDR2 YYNGEE. There are 15 residues in the CDR3. The CDR3 region is CASSDIQRVDYGYTF. CDR3 DNA sequence: TGTGCCAGCAGCGACATCCAACGGGTGGACTATGGCTACACCTTC.

This clonotype was found many times. The CDR3 DNA reads as TGTGCCATCCACAATGGCGGGGGCTACGAGCAGTACTTC. It specifies CAIHNGGGYEQYF. The chain links TRBV10-3 to TRBJ2-7; the match to TRBD2 covers 7 bases. In germline, CDR1 is ENHRY, CDR2 SYGVKD. The CDR3 totals 13 residues. After removal of 8 bases from V and 3 bases from J, the junction contained 7 bases not matched to a gene.

As to this clonotype: This may come from a read error, since a much larger clone is one base off. V usage is TRBV2 and J usage is TRBJ2-1; D may be TRBD2 (7 bases). V was pared by 10 bases and J by 4 bases, with 17 bases between. CDR1 is SNHLY, CDR2 FYNNEI, per germline. The CDR3 is 14 amino acids. Here the CDR3 DNA reads TGTGCCAAGGATGTGGGGGGGCTGTACAATGAGCAGTTCTTC. It yields the protein CAKDVGGLYNEQFF.

This clonotype was found many times. The genes are TRBV6-5 and TRBJ1-6, with D unclear. The germline V gene encodes CDR1 MNHEY and CDR2 SVGAGI. Trimming left V 0 bases short and J 0 bases short, with 9 bases between. This CDR3 contains 17 residues. CDR3 in amino acids: CASSYSTMSSYNSPLHF. CDR3 nucleotide sequence: TGTGCCAGCAGTTACTCGACTATGAGCTCCTATAATTCACCCCTCCACTTT.

This clonotype has at least ten counts. This chain connects TRBV5-1 to TRBJ2-7; D is perhaps TRBD1 or TRBD2 (5 bases each). Trimming took 4 bases from V and 3 from J, leaving 17 bases between them. The CDR3 loop spans 15 amino acids. The V gene's germline CDR1 is SGHRS and CDR2 YFSETQ. The chain's CDR3 is CASSEGTGPFYEQYF. The CDR3 nucleotides read TGCGCCAGCAGCGAGGGGACGGGTCCCTTCTACGAGCAGTACTTC.

The chain couples TRBV2 to TRBJ2-1, with D perhaps TRBD1 or TRBD2 (5 bases each). The CDR3 extends over 12 amino acids. Germline V gene lookup returns CDR1 SNHLY and CDR2 FYNNEI. Trimming cost V 1 base and J 9 bases, with 7 bases left between them. The CDR3 bases are TGTGCCAGCAGTGAAGGGGGGTCTGAGCAGTTCTTC. Its translation: CASSEGGSEQFF.

The rearrangement joins TRBV12-3 or TRBV12-4 to TRBJ2-7; perhaps TRBD2 as D (6 bases). The CDR3 is 15 residues long. Trimming stripped 3 bases from V and 2 bases from J, with 14 bases between. CDR3 region: CASSFFGGTTYEQYF. DNA for the CDR3: TGTGCCAGCAGTTTTTTTGGCGGGACCACCTACGAGCAGTACTTC.